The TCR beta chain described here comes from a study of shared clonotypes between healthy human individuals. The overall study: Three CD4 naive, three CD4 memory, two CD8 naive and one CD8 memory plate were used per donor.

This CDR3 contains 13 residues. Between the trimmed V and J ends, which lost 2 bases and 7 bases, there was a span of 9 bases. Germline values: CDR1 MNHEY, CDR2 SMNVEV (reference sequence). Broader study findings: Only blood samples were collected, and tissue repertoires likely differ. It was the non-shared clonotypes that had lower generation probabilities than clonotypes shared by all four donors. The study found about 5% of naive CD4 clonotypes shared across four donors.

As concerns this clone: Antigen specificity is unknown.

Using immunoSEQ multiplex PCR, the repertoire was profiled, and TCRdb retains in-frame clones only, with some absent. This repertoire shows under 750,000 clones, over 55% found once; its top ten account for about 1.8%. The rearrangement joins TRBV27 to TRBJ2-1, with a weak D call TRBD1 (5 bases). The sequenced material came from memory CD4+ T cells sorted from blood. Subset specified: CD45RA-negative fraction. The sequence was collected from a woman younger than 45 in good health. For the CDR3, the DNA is TGTGCCAGCAGTTTAGCCAGGGTGAATGAGCAGTTCTTC. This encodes CASSLARVNEQFF.